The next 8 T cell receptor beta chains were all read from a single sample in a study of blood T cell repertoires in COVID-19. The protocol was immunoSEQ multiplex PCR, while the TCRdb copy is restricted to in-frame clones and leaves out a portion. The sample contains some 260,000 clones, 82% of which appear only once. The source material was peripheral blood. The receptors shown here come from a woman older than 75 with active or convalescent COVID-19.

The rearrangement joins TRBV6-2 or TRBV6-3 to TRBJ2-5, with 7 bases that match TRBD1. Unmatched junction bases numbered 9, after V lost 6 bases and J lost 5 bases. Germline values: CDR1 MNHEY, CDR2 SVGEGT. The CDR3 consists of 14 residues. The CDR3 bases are TGTGCCAGCAGCCCACAGGGGAATGGGGAGACCCAGTACTTC. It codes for CASSPQGNGETQYF.

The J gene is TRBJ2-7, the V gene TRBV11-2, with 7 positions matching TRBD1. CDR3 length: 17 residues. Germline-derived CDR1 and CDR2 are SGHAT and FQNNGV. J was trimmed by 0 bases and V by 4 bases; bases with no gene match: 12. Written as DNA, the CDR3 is TGTGCCAGCAGCTCCAACCCAGGGACAGCAAGCTCCTACGAGCAGTACTTC. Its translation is CASSSNPGTASSYEQYF.

CDR3 nucleotides: TGTGCCAGCAGCCCCCCAGCGGGAGGGAGAGAGACCCAGTACTTC. It is translated as CASSPPAGGRETQYF. This chain links TRBV5-4 with TRBJ2-5; 10 bases line up with TRBD2. Germline CDR1 and CDR2: SGHNT and YYREEE (reference sequence). The V segment lost 4 bases and the J segment 4 bases; nucleotides outside the gene matches: 7. This CDR3 is 15 amino acids long.

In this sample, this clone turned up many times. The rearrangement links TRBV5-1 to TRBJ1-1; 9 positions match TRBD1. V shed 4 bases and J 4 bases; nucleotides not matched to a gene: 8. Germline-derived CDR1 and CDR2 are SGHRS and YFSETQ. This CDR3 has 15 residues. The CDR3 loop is CASSPRTGALTEAFF. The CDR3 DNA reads TGCGCCAGCAGCCCAAGGACAGGGGCGCTCACTGAAGCTTTCTTT.

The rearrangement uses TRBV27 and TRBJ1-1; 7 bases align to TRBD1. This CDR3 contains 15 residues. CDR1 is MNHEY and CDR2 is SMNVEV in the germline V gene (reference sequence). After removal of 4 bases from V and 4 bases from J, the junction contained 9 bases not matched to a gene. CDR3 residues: CASSSYRGVGTEAFF. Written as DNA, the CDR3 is TGTGCCAGCAGTTCCTACAGGGGAGTCGGCACTGAAGCTTTCTTT.

The CDR3 DNA follows: TGTGCCAGCAGCTTGGGGACAGGGGGTTACGAGCAGTACTTC. It yields the protein CASSLGTGGYEQYF. This rearrangement joins TRBV5-6 to TRBJ2-7, with 10 positions matching TRBD1. The germline V gene encodes CDR1 SGHDT and CDR2 YYEEEE. The V segment lost 0 bases and the J segment 4 bases; nucleotides outside the gene matches: 1. The CDR3 extends over 14 amino acids.

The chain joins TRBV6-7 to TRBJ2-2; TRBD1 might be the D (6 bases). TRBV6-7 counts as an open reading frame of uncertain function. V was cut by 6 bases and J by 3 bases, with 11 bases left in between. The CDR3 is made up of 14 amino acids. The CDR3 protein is CASRPRGYTGELFF. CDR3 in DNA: TGTGCCAGCAGACCAAGGGGGTACACCGGGGAGCTGTTTTTT.

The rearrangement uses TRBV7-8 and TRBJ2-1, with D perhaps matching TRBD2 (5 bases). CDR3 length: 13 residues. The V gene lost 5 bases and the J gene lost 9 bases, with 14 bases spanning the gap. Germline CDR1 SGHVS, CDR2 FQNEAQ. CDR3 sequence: CASSPSRNAEQFF. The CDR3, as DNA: TGTGCCAGCAGCCCTAGCCGTAATGCTGAGCAGTTCTTC.